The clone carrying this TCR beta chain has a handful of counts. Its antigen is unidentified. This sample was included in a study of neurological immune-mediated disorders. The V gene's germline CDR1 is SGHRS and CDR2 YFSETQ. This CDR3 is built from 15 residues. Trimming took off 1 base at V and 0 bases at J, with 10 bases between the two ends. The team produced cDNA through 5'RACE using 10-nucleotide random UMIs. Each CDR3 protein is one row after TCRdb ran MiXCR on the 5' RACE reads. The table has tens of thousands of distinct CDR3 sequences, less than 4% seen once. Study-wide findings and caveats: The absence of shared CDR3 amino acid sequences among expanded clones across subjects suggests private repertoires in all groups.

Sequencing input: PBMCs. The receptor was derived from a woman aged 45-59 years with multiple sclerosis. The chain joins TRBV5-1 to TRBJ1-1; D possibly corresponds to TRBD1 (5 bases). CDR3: CASSLIGGVNTEAFF. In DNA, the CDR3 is TGCGCCAGCAGCTTGATCGGGGGGGTGAACACTGAAGCTTTCTTT.